These 25 T cell receptor beta chains were sequenced from one sample in a study of OX40 agonist ivuxolimab in advanced cancers. Method: immunoSEQ multiplex PCR; TCRdb's copy keeps in-frame clones and lacks some. In the table there are some 55,000 clones, 80% to 95% of which are singletons. The sample consisted of CD4+ or CD8+ T cells sorted from blood, taken in a trial of the OX40 agonist ivuxolimab. Receptor source: an adult with an advanced solid tumor such as melanoma, head and neck, liver or kidney cancer.

The chain joins TRBV6-1 to TRBJ2-7; the D gene is possibly TRBD1 (5 bases). The CDR3 extends over 15 amino acids. Germline loops: CDR1 MNHNS, CDR2 SASEGT. Trimming shortened V by 3 bases and J by 7 bases, and 19 bases separated the two germline ends. The CDR3 region is CASSEVGAALGEQYF. DNA for the CDR3: TGTGCCAGCAGTGAGGTAGGGGCAGCCCTGGGGGAGCAGTACTTC.

The J gene is TRBJ2-5, the V gene TRBV6-1; TRBD1 matches 7 bases. Trimming took 8 bases from V and 1 from J; bases not matched to a gene: 10. CDR1 and CDR2 from the germline V gene are MNHNS and SASEGT. The CDR3 is made up of 15 amino acids. Here the CDR3 DNA reads TGTGCCAGCGAAAGGCTGGGACAGCTCCAAGAGACCCAGTACTTC. Translated, it gives CASERLGQLQETQYF.

DNA for the CDR3: TGTGCCAGCAGTCGGACGAACTCGCGGGAGACCCACGAGACCCAGTACTTC. It codes for CASSRTNSRETHETQYF. This rearrangement joins TRBV7-9 to TRBJ2-5, with TRBD2 identical over 7 bases. V shed 6 bases and J 5 bases; nucleotides not matched to a gene: 18. Germline CDR1 and CDR2: SEHNR and FQNEAQ (reference sequence). This CDR3 comprises 17 residues.

This chain joins TRBV5-8 and TRBJ2-3; tentatively, D is TRBD2 (5 bases). From germline, CDR1 is SGHTS and CDR2 YDEGEE. This CDR3 region has 11 residues. V dropped 5 bases and J dropped 4 bases, with 5 bases sitting between them. CDR3 DNA sequence: TGTGCCAGCAGGAGGGCAGATACGCAGTATTTT. This gives the protein CASRRADTQYF. The complete variable domain, with remaining parts taken from reference TRBV5-8 and TRBJ2-3, reads EAGVTQSPTHLIKTRGQQATLRCSPISGHTSVYWYQQALGLGLQFLLWYDEGEERNRGNFPPRFSGRQFPNYSSELNVNALELEDSALYLCASRRADTQYFGPGTRLTVL.

The chain combines TRBV10-3 with TRBJ2-7, with TRBD2 as a possible D gene (5 bases). Per germline, CDR1 ENHRY and CDR2 SYGVKD. This CDR3 contains 16 residues. The V end lost 4 bases, the J end lost 5 bases, and 21 bases lay between the germline ends. The DNA of the CDR3 is TGTGCCATCAGTGGGGAAGGACTCTCTAATTTTCACGAGCAGTACTTC. Translated: CAISGEGLSNFHEQYF.

V usage is TRBV6-4 and J usage is TRBJ1-3, with no clear D. Per germline, CDR1 MRHNA and CDR2 SNTAGT. V dropped 3 bases and J dropped 2 bases, with 5 bases sitting between them. The CDR3 runs 13 residues. Here the CDR3 reads CASSEQPGNTIYF. The CDR3 nucleotides are TGTGCCAGCAGTGAACAGCCTGGAAACACCATATATTTT.

Only one count was recorded for this clone. The chain recombines TRBV18 with TRBJ1-1; 10 nucleotides agree with TRBD1. Germline V gene data show CDR1 as KGHSH and CDR2 as LQKENI. CDR3 length: 15 amino acids. The J segment lost 10 bases and the V segment lost 3 bases, leaving 11 bases of the junction unmatched. The CDR3 is CASSPALTGGEGAFF. Written as DNA, the CDR3 is TGTGCCAGCTCACCCGCCTTGACAGGGGGCGAAGGAGCTTTCTTT.

This chain joins TRBV10-1 and TRBJ1-5; D is ambiguous. The CDR3 totals 12 residues. Trimming pared 2 bases from V and 9 bases from J, leaving 8 bases between. Germline V lookup: CDR1 WNHNN, CDR2 SYGVQD (reference sequence). Written as DNA, the CDR3 is TGCGCCAGCAGTGAGGTAAGACGGCCCCAGCATTTT. Its translation: CASSEVRRPQHF.

The rearrangement links TRBV5-5 to TRBJ1-5, with no clear D. The germline V and J ends were trimmed by 1 base and 0 bases, with 11 bases remaining between them. Germline V CDR1 and CDR2: SGHKS, YYEKEE (reference sequence). The CDR3 has 16 residues. The CDR3 sequence: CASSLSRYTSNQPQHF. The CDR3 bases are TGTGCCAGCAGCTTGAGTCGGTATACTAGCAATCAGCCCCAGCATTTT.

The V gene is TRBV28, the J gene TRBJ1-5, with 8 bases matching TRBD1. V was clipped by 5 bases and J by 3 bases; unmatched bases: 9. CDR3 size: 16 residues. Germline lookup yields CDR1 MDHEN and CDR2 SYDVKM. In DNA form, the CDR3 reads TGTGCCAGCAGTCTGCCCAGGGGGCTTTTCAATCAGCCCCAGCATTTT. Residues: CASSLPRGLFNQPQHF.

V is TRBV5-4 and J is TRBJ2-5; no definite D call. The CDR3 consists of 16 residues. Trimming stripped 5 bases from V and 4 bases from J, with 21 bases between. The germline gives CDR1 SGHNT, CDR2 YYREEE (reference sequence). CDR3 loop: CASSVGSGGRGETQYF. The CDR3 DNA reads as TGTGCCAGCAGTGTTGGGTCCGGTGGACGAGGAGAGACCCAGTACTTC.

The chain employs TRBV4-2 and TRBJ1-5, with a tentative D call TRBD1 (5 bases). V was shortened by 0 bases and J by 5 bases, with 8 bases between the two germline ends. CDR3 size: 14 residues. Germline values: CDR1 LGHNA, CDR2 YNFKEQ. CDR3 nucleotides: TGTGCCAGCAGCCAAGATCAGGGTTATCAGCCCCAGCATTTT. Protein: CASSQDQGYQPQHF.

The CDR3 loop reads CASSFGLDQPQHF. In nucleotides, the CDR3 is TGCGCCAGCAGCTTCGGGCTTGATCAGCCCCAGCATTTT. The chain recombines TRBV5-1 with TRBJ1-5; no definite D call. This CDR3 is built from 13 residues. CDR1 and CDR2 from the germline V gene are SGHRS and YFSETQ. Between the trimmed V and J ends, which lost 2 bases and 5 bases, there was a span of 8 bases.

This clone was seen once. The CDR3 bases are TGTGCCAGCAACTCCTTGAAAGGCTACAATGAGCAGTTCTTC. Its protein is CASNSLKGYNEQFF. This chain joins TRBV11-2 and TRBJ2-1; D remains ambiguous. The V gene's germline CDR1 is SGHAT and CDR2 FQNNGV. V was pared by 7 bases and J by 3 bases, with 13 bases between. This CDR3 spans 14 amino acids.

This chain joins TRBV28 and TRBJ1-1; D is perhaps TRBD1 (6 bases). The length of the CDR3 is 15 residues. Germline V lookup: CDR1 MDHEN, CDR2 SYDVKM. V was shortened by 2 bases and J by 0 bases, with 10 bases between the two germline ends. The CDR3 DNA follows: TGTGCCAGCAGTTTAACAGGGCTGGTGAACACTGAAGCTTTCTTT. Its translation is CASSLTGLVNTEAFF. Combining the CDR3 with reference TRBV28 and TRBJ1-1 gives the whole variable domain DVKVTQSSRYLVKRTGEKVFLECVQDMDHENMFWYRQDPGLGLRLIYFSYDVKMKEKGDIPEGYSVSREKKERFSLILESASTNQTSMYLCASSLTGLVNTEAFFGQGTRLTVV.

The gene calls are TRBV19 and TRBJ2-5; D unresolved. Trimming left V 5 bases short and J 1 base short, with 8 bases between. Germline V gives CDR1 LNHDA, CDR2 SQIVND (reference sequence). CDR3 size: 13 residues. The CDR3 region is CASSPPFQETQYF. The CDR3 DNA reads as TGTGCCAGTAGTCCGCCCTTCCAAGAGACCCAGTACTTC.

The V and J genes are TRBV2 and TRBJ2-2, with no clear D. Per germline, CDR1 SNHLY and CDR2 FYNNEI. V shed 2 bases and J shed 1 base, with 5 bases lying between them. The CDR3 is 14 amino acids. The CDR3 sequence is CASSEFGNTGELFF. The CDR3 DNA is TGTGCCAGCAGTGAATTCGGGAACACCGGGGAGCTGTTTTTT.

This chain connects TRBV29-1 to TRBJ2-7; D unclear. Germline V gene lookup returns CDR1 SQVTM and CDR2 ANQGSEA. V dropped 5 bases and J dropped 0 bases, with 11 bases sitting between them. This CDR3 is 13 amino acids long. This CDR3 reads CSVTHASSYEQYF. The CDR3 DNA sequence: TGCAGCGTTACACACGCTAGCTCCTACGAGCAGTACTTC.

V is TRBV4-1 and J is TRBJ2-7, with 9 bases that match TRBD1. Germline values: CDR1 MGHRA, CDR2 YSYEKL. J was trimmed by 1 base and V by 2 bases; bases with no gene match: 3. The CDR3 has 15 amino acids. CDR3 bases: TGCGCCAGCAGCCAAAGGACAGGGGCTTCCTACGAGCAGTACTTC. The encoded protein is CASSQRTGASYEQYF.

The chain carries TRBV7-6 and TRBJ2-1; D is perhaps TRBD2 (5 bases). Trimming cost V 5 bases and J 0 bases, with 14 bases left between them. Germline V gives CDR1 SGHVS, CDR2 FNYEAQ. The CDR3 is 16 amino acids. The CDR3 sequence: CASSPQMGSSYNEQFF. As DNA, the CDR3 is TGTGCCAGCAGCCCGCAGATGGGGAGCTCCTACAATGAGCAGTTCTTC.

The V and J genes are TRBV4-1 and TRBJ1-2; 7 bases agree with TRBD1. Germline V lookup: CDR1 MGHRA, CDR2 YSYEKL. This CDR3 has 15 amino acids. Trimming took 4 bases from V and 6 from J; bases not matched to a gene: 11. This chain's CDR3 is CASSRAHGQEHGYTF. CDR3 DNA: TGCGCCAGCAGCCGGGCCCACGGACAGGAGCATGGCTACACCTTC.

The chain uses TRBV29-1 and TRBJ2-7, with 8 bases fitting TRBD2. The ends lost 4 bases at V and 6 bases at J; junction bases unmatched: 14. The CDR3 loop spans 15 amino acids. Germline assignment: CDR1 SQVTM and CDR2 ANQGSEA. CDR3 in amino acids: CSVVGGSGIVGEQYF. The CDR3 region has the DNA TGCAGCGTTGTCGGAGGTAGCGGGATCGTTGGCGAGCAGTACTTC.

V and J are TRBV4-2 and TRBJ2-5; 9 bases match TRBD2. Near its end, the DNA agrees better with TRBJ2-7, so the J call may be wrong. Germline V gene data show CDR1 as LGHNA and CDR2 as YNFKEQ. The CDR3 loop spans 14 amino acids. The CDR3 region has the DNA TGTGCCAGCAGTCCTAGCGGGGTTTACTACGAGCAGTACTTC. Translated, it gives CASSPSGVYYEQYF.

The chain combines TRBV15 with TRBJ2-1, with D possibly TRBD2 on 5 matching bases. V was shortened by 2 bases and J by 3 bases, with 23 bases between the two germline ends. The CDR3 is 19 amino acids. CDR1 is LNHNV, CDR2 YYDKDF, per germline (reference sequence). The CDR3 nucleotides are TGTGCCACCAGCAGATCCAACGTGGAAAGCGGAGGATACTACAATGAGCAGTTCTTC. Translation gives CATSRSNVESGGYYNEQFF.

The chain recombines TRBV29-1 with TRBJ2-2; the D is unclear. Deletions cut 3 bases from V and 6 bases from J, with 8 bases between. The CDR3 totals 12 residues. The germline V gene has CDR1 SQVTM and CDR2 ANQGSEA. The CDR3 loop is CSVDGLAGELFF. CDR3 DNA sequence: TGCAGCGTTGATGGTTTGGCCGGGGAGCTGTTTTTT.